The clone carrying this T cell receptor beta chain has ten or more counts. Its antigen is still unknown. Construction of TCR beta libraries relied on iRepertoire HTBI primers and on Arm-PCR targeting CDR3 regions. TCRdb ran MiXCR on the multiplex PCR reads and lists one entry per CDR3 protein. The data contain 390,000 or so distinct CDR3 sequences, around 11% of them singletons. The entry originates in a study of regulatory T cells in long-lasting Graves disease. Study findings and constraints: No thyroid tissue was studied; the work used peripheral blood only.

The time point here: newly diagnosed GD, antithyroid drugs for less than 3 months. Construction of the TCR library relied on RNA isolated from PBMCs. CDR1 and CDR2 (germline): SGHTA, FQGNSA. The CDR3 length is 16 residues. J gave up 0 bases and V 4 bases, and 8 bases lay outside the gene matches. These data also formed part of another study, on T cells in Graves' hyperthyroidism and ophthalmopathy.

Sequences were derived from peripheral blood mononuclear cells (PBMCs), sampled at new diagnosis, from a patient treated with antithyroid drugs. This chain connects TRBV7-2 to TRBJ1-1, with 7 bases lining up with TRBD1. The TCR comes from a woman younger than 35 with Graves disease. The CDR3 loop is CASSWYRGPMNTEAFF. DNA for the CDR3: TGTGCCAGCAGCTGGTACAGGGGACCCATGAACACTGAAGCTTTCTTT.